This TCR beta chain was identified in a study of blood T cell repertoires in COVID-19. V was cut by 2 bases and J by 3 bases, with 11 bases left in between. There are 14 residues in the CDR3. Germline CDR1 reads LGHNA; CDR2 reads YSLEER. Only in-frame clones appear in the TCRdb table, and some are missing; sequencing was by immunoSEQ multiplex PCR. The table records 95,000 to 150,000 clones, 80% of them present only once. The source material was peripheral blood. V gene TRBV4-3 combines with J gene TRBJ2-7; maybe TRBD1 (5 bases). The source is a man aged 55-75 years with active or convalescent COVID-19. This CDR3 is CASSQTSQGYEQYF. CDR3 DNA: TGCGCCAGCAGCCAAACAAGCCAGGGCTACGAGCAGTACTTC.